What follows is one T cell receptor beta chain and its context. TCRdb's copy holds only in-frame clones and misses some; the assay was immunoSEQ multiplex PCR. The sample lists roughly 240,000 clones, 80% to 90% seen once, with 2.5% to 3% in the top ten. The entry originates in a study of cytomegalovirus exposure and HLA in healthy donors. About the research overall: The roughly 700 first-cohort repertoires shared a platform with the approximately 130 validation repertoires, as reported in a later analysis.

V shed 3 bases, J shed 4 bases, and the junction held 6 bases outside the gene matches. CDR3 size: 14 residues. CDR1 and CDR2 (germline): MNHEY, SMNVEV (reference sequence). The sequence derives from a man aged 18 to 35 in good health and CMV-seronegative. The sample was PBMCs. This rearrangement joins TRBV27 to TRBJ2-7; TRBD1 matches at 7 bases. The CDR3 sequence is CASSFGTAKYEQYF. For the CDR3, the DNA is TGTGCCAGCAGTTTCGGGACAGCTAAGTACGAGCAGTACTTC.